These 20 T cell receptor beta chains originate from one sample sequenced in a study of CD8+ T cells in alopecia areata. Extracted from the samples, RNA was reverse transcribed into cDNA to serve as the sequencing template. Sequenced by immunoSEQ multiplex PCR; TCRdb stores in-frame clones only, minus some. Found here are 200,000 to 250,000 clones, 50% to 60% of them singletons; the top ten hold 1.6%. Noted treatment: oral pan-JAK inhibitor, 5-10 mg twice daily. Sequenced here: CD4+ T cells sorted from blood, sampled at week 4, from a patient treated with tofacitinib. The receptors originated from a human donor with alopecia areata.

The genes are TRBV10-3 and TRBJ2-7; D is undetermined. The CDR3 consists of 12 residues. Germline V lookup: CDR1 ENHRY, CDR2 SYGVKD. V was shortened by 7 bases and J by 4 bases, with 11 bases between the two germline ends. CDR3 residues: CAIMAQLYEQYF. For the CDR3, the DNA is TGTGCCATCATGGCGCAATTGTACGAGCAGTACTTC.

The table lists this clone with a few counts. As DNA, the CDR3 is TGTGCCAGCGGGGTGGGCCGTGGAGATACGCAGTATTTT. This translates into CASGVGRGDTQYF. The chain carries TRBV7-8 and TRBJ2-3, with D unclear. V was shortened by 8 bases and J by 5 bases, with 14 bases between the two germline ends. The CDR3 consists of 13 residues. CDR1 is SGHVS, CDR2 FQNEAQ, per germline.

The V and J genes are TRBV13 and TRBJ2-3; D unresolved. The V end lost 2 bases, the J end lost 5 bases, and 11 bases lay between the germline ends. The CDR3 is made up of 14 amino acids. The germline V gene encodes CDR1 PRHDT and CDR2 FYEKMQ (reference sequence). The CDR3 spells CASSLLSGGDTQYF. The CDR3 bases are TGTGCCAGCAGCTTACTTTCCGGCGGAGATACGCAGTATTTT.

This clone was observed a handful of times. The CDR3 is CASSLNGPAKNIQYF. DNA of the CDR3: TGTGCCAGCAGCTTGAACGGCCCGGCCAAAAACATTCAGTACTTC. The J gene is TRBJ2-4, the V gene TRBV5-6; D remains ambiguous. Germline V CDR1 and CDR2: SGHDT, YYEEEE. With 1 base removed from V and 1 base from J, the gap between germline ends came to 9 bases. This CDR3 is built from 15 residues.

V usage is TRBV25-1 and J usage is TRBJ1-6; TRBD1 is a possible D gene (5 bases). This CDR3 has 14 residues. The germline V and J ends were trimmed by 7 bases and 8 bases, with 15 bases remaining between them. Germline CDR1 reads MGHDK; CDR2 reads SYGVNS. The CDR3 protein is CASTAGGTDSPLHF. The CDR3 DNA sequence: TGTGCCAGCACTGCTGGGGGAACGGATTCACCCCTCCACTTT.

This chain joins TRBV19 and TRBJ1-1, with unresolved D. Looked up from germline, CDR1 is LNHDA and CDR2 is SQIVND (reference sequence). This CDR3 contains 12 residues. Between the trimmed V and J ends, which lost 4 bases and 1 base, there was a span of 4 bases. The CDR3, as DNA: TGTGCCAGTAGTAGCAAGAACACTGAAGCTTTCTTT. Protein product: CASSSKNTEAFF. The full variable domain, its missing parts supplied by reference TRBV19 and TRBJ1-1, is DGGITQSPKYLFRKEGQNVTLSCEQNLNHDAMYWYRQDPGQGLRLIYYSQIVNDFQKGDIAEGYSVSREKKESFPLTVTSAQKNPTAFYLCASSSKNTEAFFGQGTRLTVV.

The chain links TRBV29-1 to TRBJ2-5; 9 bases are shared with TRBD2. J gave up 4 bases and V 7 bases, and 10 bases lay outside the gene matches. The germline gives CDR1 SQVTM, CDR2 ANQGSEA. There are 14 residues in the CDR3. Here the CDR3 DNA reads TGCAGCGCGAGGGTAGCGGGGGTTCCAGAGACCCAGTACTTC. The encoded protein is CSARVAGVPETQYF. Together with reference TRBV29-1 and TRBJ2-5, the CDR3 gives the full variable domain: SAVISQKPSRDICQRGTSLTIQCQVDSQVTMMFWYRQQPGQSLTLIATANQGSEATYESGFVIDKFPISRPNLTFSTLTVSNMSPEDSSIYLCSARVAGVPETQYFGPGTRLLVL.

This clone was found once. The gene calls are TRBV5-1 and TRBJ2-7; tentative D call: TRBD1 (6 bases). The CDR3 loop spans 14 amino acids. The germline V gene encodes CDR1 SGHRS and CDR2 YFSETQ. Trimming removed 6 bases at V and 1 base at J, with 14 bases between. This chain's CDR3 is CASTGDGESYEQYF. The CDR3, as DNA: TGCGCCAGCACAGGGGACGGTGAGTCCTACGAGCAGTACTTC.

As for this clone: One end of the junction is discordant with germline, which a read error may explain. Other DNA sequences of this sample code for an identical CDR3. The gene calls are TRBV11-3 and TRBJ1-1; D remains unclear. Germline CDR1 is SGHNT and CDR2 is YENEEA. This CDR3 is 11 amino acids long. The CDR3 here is CASSLDTEAFF. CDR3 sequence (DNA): TGTGCCAGCAGCCTAGACACTGAAGCTTTCTTT.

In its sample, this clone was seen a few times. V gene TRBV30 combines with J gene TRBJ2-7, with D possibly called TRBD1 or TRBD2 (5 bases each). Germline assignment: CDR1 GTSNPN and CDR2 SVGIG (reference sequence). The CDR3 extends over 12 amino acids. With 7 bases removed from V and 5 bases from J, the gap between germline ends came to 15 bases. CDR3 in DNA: TGTGCCTTCGGATTCCAGGGAGACGAGCAGTACTTC. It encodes CAFGFQGDEQYF.

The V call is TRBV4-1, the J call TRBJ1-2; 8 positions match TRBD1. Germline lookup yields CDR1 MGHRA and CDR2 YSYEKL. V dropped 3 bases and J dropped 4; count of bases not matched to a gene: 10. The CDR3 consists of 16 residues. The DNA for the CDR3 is TGCGCCAGCAGCCAGACTATGGACAGGGATGCCTATGGCTACACCTTC. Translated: CASSQTMDRDAYGYTF.

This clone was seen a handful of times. The CDR3 nucleotides read TGTGCCAGTAGTCACTTACCAGGTAACGGGAGCACTGAAGCTTTCTTT. Translation: CASSHLPGNGSTEAFF. The rearrangement links TRBV19 to TRBJ1-1; no firm D call. Trimming took 5 bases from V and 4 from J, leaving 20 bases between them. The germline CDR1 and CDR2 sequences are LNHDA and SQIVND (reference sequence). The CDR3 contains 16 residues.

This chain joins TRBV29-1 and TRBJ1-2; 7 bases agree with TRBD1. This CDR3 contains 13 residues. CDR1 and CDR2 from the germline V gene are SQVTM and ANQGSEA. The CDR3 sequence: CGGSAGQNYGYTF. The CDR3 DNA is TGCGGCGGGTCCGCGGGACAGAACTATGGCTACACCTTC.

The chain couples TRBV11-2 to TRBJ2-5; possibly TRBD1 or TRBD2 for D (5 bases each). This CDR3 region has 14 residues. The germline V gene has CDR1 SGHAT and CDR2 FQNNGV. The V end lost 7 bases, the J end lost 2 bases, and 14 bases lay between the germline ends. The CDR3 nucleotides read TGTGCCAGCAACCTCGGGGCGGGTCAAGAGACCCAGTACTTC. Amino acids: CASNLGAGQETQYF.

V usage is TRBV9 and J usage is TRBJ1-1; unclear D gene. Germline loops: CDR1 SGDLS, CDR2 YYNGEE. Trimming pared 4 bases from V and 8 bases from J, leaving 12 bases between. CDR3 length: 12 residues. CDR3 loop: CASSRTASEAFF. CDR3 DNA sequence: TGTGCCAGCAGCAGAACAGCCTCCGAAGCTTTCTTT.

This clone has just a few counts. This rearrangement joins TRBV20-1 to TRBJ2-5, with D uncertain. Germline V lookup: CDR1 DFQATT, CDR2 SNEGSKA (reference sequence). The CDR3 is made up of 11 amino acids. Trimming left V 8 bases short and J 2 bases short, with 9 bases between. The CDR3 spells CSSRRQETQYF. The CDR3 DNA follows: TGCAGTTCCCGGCGGCAAGAGACCCAGTACTTC.

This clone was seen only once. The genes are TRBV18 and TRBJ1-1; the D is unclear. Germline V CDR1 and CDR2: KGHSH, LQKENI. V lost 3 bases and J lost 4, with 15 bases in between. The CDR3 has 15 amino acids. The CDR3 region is CASSPVSGRGTEAFF. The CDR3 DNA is TGTGCCAGCTCACCGGTAAGCGGCCGGGGCACTGAAGCTTTCTTT. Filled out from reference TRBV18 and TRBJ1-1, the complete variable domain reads NAGVMQNPRHLVRRRGQEARLRCSPMKGHSHVYWYRQLPEEGLKFMVYLQKENIIDESGMPKERFSAEFPKEGPSILRIQQVVRGDSAAYFCASSPVSGRGTEAFFGQGTRLTVV.

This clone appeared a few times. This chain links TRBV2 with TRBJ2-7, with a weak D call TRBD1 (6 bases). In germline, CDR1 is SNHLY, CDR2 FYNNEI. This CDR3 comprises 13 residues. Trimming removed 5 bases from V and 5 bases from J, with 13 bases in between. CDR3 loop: CASSFSRGDEQYF. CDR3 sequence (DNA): TGTGCCAGCAGTTTTTCCAGGGGCGACGAGCAGTACTTC.

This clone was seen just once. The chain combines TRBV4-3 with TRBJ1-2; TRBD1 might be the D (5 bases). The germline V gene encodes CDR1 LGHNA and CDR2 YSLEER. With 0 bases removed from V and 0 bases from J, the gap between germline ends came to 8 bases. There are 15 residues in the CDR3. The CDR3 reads CASSQDMDTNYGYTF. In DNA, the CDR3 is TGCGCCAGCAGCCAAGATATGGACACTAACTATGGCTACACCTTC.

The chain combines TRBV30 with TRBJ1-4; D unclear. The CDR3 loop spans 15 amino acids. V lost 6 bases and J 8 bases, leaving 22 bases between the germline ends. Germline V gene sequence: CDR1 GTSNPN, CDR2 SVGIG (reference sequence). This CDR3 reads CACTGIKGRGEKLFF. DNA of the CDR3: TGTGCCTGCACTGGAATCAAAGGGCGGGGAGAAAAACTGTTTTTT.